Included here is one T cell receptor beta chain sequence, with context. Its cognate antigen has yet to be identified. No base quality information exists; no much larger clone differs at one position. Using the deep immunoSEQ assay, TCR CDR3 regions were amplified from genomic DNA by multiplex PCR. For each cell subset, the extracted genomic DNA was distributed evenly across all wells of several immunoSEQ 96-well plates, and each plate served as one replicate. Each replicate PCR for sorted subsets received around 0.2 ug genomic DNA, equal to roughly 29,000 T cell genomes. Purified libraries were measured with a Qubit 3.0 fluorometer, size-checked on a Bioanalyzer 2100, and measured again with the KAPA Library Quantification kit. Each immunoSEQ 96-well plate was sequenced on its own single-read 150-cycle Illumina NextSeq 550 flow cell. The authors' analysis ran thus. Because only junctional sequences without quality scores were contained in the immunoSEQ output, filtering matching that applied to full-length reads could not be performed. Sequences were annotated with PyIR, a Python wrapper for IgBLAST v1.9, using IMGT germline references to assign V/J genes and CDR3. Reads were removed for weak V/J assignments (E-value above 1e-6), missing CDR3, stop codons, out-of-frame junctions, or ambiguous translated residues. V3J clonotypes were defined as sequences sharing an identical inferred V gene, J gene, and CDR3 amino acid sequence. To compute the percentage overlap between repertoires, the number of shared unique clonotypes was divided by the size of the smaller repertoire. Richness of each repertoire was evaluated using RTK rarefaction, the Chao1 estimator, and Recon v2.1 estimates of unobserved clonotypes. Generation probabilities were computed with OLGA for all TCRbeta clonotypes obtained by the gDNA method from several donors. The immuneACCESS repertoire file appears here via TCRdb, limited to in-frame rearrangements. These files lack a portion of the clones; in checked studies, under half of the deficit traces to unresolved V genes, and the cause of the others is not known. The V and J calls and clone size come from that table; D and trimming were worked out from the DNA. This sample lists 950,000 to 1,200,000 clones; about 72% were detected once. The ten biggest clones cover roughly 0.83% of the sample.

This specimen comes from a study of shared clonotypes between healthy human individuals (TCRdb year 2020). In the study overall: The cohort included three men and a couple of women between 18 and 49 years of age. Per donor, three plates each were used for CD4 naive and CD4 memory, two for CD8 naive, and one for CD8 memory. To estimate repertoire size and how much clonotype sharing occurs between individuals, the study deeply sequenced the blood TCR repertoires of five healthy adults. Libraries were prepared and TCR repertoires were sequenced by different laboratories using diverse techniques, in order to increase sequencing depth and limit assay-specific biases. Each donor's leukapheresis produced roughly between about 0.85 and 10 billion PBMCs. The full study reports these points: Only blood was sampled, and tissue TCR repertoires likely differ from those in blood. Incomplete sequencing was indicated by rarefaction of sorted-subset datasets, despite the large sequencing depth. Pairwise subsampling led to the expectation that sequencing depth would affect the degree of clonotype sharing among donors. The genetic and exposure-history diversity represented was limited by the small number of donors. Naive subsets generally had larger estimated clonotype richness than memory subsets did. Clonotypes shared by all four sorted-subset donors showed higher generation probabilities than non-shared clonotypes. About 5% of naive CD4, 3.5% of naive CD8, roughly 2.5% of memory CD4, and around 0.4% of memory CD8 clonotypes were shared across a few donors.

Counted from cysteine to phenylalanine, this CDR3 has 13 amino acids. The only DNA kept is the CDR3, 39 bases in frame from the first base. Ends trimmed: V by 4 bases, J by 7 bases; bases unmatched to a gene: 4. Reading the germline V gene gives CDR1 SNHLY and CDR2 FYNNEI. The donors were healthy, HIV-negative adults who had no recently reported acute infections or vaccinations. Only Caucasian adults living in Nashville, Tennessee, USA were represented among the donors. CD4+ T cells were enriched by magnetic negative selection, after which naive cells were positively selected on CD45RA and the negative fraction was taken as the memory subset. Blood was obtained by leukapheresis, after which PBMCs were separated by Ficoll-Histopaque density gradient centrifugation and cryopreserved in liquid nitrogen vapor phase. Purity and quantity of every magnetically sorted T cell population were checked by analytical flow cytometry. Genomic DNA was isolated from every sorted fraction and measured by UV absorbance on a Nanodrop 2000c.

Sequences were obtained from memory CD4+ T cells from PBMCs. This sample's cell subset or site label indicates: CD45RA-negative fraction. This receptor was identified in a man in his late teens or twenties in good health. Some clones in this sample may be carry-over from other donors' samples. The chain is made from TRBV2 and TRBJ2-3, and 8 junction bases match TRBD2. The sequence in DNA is TGTGCCAGCAGTGCGGGAGGGAAACATACGCAGTATTTT. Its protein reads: CASSAGGKHTQYF.